This T cell receptor beta chain was recovered during a study of tissue T cells after allogeneic stem cell transplantation. Study conclusions and caveats: Alloreactivity or antigen specificity of tissue TCRs was not determined; some clones might be host cells.

J was trimmed by 3 bases and V by 7 bases; bases with no gene match: 3. The CDR3 contains 14 residues. Per the germline V gene, CDR1 is SGHSN and CDR2 is HYEKVE. Notes on this clone: Its cognate antigen is unknown. One base away lies a much larger clone, so this may be a sequencing read error. Gene names are mouse gene names. The CDR3 end lies 1 residue beyond the end of the read and is filled in from the germline J gene.

The repertoire was sequenced with immunoSEQ multiplex PCR; TCRdb's copy has only in-frame clones and lacks some. The sample gives approximately 4,500 clones, over 40% of which show up once; 15% to 20% is in the top ten. The time point is: mouse harvest day 14 after allogeneic transplant. Each mouse received 10^7 T-cell-depleted marrow cells plus 10^6 splenic CD5+ T cells by tail vein. Mice had MHC-mismatched B6 into BALB/c GVHD, sampled day 7 or 14. The chain joins TRBV12-1 to TRBJ2-1; 12 bases line up with TRBD2. Input material: gut tissue. This TCR came from a female BALB/c mouse given C57BL/6 T cells with graft-versus-host disease after an allogeneic hematopoietic cell transplant. CDR3 bases read: TGTGCCAGGCGGGACTGGGGGGTCTATGCTGAGCAGTTC. Translating gives CARRDWGVYAEQF. The CDR3 as a whole reads CARRDWGVYAEQFF.